Listed below are T cell receptor beta chains from one sample, sequenced in a study of blood T cell repertoires in COVID-19. Clones were sequenced by immunoSEQ multiplex PCR, and TCRdb holds only the in-frame ones, with some missing. The sample records roughly 78,000 clones, approximately 90% being singletons. Sample: peripheral blood. These receptors came from a man in his 60s with acute or convalescent COVID-19. CDR3s include the opening cysteine and the closing phenylalanine or tryptophan. Each record gives: J gene, V gene, CDR3 protein.

>TRBJ2-2|TRBV5-1
CASSLTFTGGYVGELFF
>TRBJ1-3|TRBV10-3
CAISVVTGDRNTIYF
>TRBJ1-2|TRBV30
CAWTVGTGGINYGYTF
>TRBJ1-1|TRBV12-5
CASGQGLGGNTEAFF
>TRBJ1-4|TRBV5-1
CASSPLGQGDEKLFF
>TRBJ1-2|TRBV10-2
CASSGEGQSSVYGYTF
>TRBJ2-7|TRBV6-5
CASSDRGIHEQYF
>TRBJ1-4|TRBV27
CASSAGTTVEKLFF
>TRBJ2-1|TRBV9
CASSDGTSGRRVSYNEQFF
>TRBJ2-1|TRBV27
CASSSVAEEQFF
>TRBJ2-7|TRBV19
CASSITGPFYEQYF
>TRBJ2-5|TRBV9
CASSVEGTGSFETQYF
>TRBJ2-7|TRBV18
CASSPQSETGEQYF
>TRBJ2-1|TRBV19
CASSLGQNNEQFF
>TRBJ1-6|TRBV18
CASSPAGSYNSPLHF
>TRBJ1-3|TRBV5-4
CASSLGENTIYF
>TRBJ2-1|TRBV11-3
CASSQTGTVYNEQFF
>TRBJ2-7|TRBV5-6
CASSPGVAGDTYEQYF
>TRBJ1-4|TRBV28
CASSSWGAGVRVGEKLFF
>TRBJ2-7|TRBV10-3
CAISVSRGQGAVYYEQYF
>TRBJ2-7|TRBV10-3
CAISQTGTGLGYEQYF
>TRBJ2-7|TRBV7-2
CASSLDRGYEQYF
>TRBJ2-1|TRBV11-2
CASSPLASEQFF
>TRBJ1-6|TRBV5-1
CASSPAAGGSNSPLHF
>TRBJ2-3|TRBV6-6
CASSERGSYTQYF
>TRBJ1-2|TRBV5-1
CASSLTAMLNYGYTF
>TRBJ1-1|TRBV9
CASSVEGTEAFF
>TRBJ2-1|TRBV10-2
CASRDSGRHNEQFF
>TRBJ1-6|TRBV20-1
CSASEGAPGSPLHF
>TRBJ2-2|TRBV11-2
CASSLGLAGAGELFF
>TRBJ2-5|TRBV5-6
CASSPIQRAGGETQYF
>TRBJ1-2|TRBV19
CASNGGLFGYTF
>TRBJ2-5|TRBV7-3
CASSFQAQETQYF
>TRBJ1-1|TRBV29-1
CSVAPGGGGNTEAFF
>TRBJ2-7|TRBV19
CASSLGQTFYEQYF
>TRBJ2-3|TRBV7-3
CASSLDRGLTDTQYF
>TRBJ2-2|TRBV11-3
CASSLTSGAPNTGELFF
>TRBJ2-7|TRBV19
CASSGGVSSYEQYF
>TRBJ2-7|TRBV6-1
CASSEGAGGVYEQYF
>TRBJ1-6|TRBV5-6
CASSLGQGLGPLHF
>TRBJ1-5|TRBV5-5
CASSLSGLHQPQHF
>TRBJ1-2|TRBV5-6
CASRKTGANYGYTF
>TRBJ2-5|TRBV5-1
CASSPPRAALGETQYF
>TRBJ2-3|TRBV5-1
CASSFTASTDTQYF
>TRBJ2-7|TRBV18
CASSHGTPEREQYF
>TRBJ2-7|TRBV20-1
CSASSQREAEQYF
>TRBJ1-2|TRBV6-5
CASTTGGRPGYGYTF
>TRBJ2-6|TRBV5-1
CASLSGRGNYGSGANVLTF
>TRBJ2-3|TRBV3-1/TRBV3-2
CASSDLGDSTDTQYF